This record concerns one T cell receptor beta chain sequence. Its specificity is unknown. The primer mix had 60 Vbeta and 13 Jbeta primers. Original methodology: In a later analysis, of tens of millions of unique beta chains, about 12 million appeared in at least two donors. Only in-frame clones appear in the TCRdb table, and some are missing; sequencing was by immunoSEQ multiplex PCR. The D gene and trimming were derived from the DNA, and the V and J assignments and clone size from that table. The table includes some 99,000 clones, roughly 80% detected once. The data were taken from a study of cytomegalovirus exposure and HLA in healthy donors. Notes on the study in general: A likely sequencing artifact accounted for one observed cluster of highly shared sequence variants. Later genetic work tied a missense DCLRE1C variant to beta-chain V and J trimming. Immune exposure information available was restricted to CMV serostatus.

Material for sequencing was PBMCs. This TCR was recovered from a female donor in good health and CMV-seronegative.

CDR3 loop: CASSPGGPGVNYEQYF. The DNA for the CDR3 is TGTGCCAGCAGCCCAGGGGGGCCAGGGGTGAACTACGAGCAGTACTTC. V and J are TRBV7-6 and TRBJ2-7; D may be TRBD1 (7 bases). There are 16 residues in the CDR3. Between the trimmed V and J ends, which lost 5 bases and 3 bases, there was a span of 20 bases. Germline CDR1 reads SGHVS; CDR2 reads FNYEAQ.